The text below deals with one T cell receptor beta chain. Antigen specificity is unknown. This entry belongs to a study of cytomegalovirus exposure and HLA in healthy donors. Study results and caveats: HLA alleles showed associations with 16,951 TCR beta sequences in a later analysis, at a 0.05 false discovery rate. There were 160 or so TCR beta chains listed as cytomegalovirus-associated. Judged likely to be a sequencing artifact was a cluster of highly shared sequence variants. Earlier analysis found most TCR beta V segments productive about 90% or about 30% of the time.

The CDR3 covers 13 residues. The V gene lost 4 bases and the J gene lost 5 bases, with 10 bases spanning the gap. Per germline, CDR1 SGDLS and CDR2 YYNGEE. The PCR was carried out with 60 Vbeta primers and 13 Jbeta primers. Sequencing was performed with immunoSEQ multiplex PCR; in TCRdb, only in-frame clones are kept and a portion is missing. The sample has around 99,000 clones, roughly 79% seen once. The sequence was obtained from a woman in her thirties in good health and CMV-seronegative. V is TRBV9 and J is TRBJ1-5, with D possibly being TRBD1 (6 bases). Source material: PBMCs. CDR3 sequence reads: CASSREGDQPQHF. The CDR3 DNA is TGTGCCAGCAGCAGGGAGGGGGATCAGCCCCAGCATTTT.